A single sample gave rise to the 4 T cell receptor beta chains below, sequenced in a study of CD8+ T cells in alopecia areata. Investigators isolated RNA and reverse transcribed it into cDNA to act as the sequencing template. Sequenced by immunoSEQ multiplex PCR; TCRdb stores in-frame clones only, minus some. This sample has about 120,000 clones, each found more than once. The sequenced sample consisted of lesional skin. All receptors come from a C3H/HeJ mouse with alopecia areata. MHC haplotype of the strain: H2-k.

This clone has a handful of counts. The gene names given are mouse names. The CDR3 is cut off 4 residues early in the read; its end comes from the germline J gene. The J gene is TRBJ2-7, the V gene TRBV13-1, with TRBD2 matching over 7 bases. V trimming: 3 bases; J trimming: 0 bases; junction bases outside the gene matches: 3. This CDR3 has 14 amino acids. Germline V lookup: CDR1 NSHNY, CDR2 SYGAGN. CDR3 residues: CASSGRTGSYEQYF. The sequenced part of the CDR3 DNA is TGTGCCAGCAGTGGGAGGACTGGCTCCTAT.

As regards this clone: TCRdb gives a protein that differs at residue 9 from what the DNA encodes, so the protein here is translated from the DNA. Genes here carry mouse names. Coverage ceases 3 residues before the CDR3 finishes, and the germline J gene fills in the end. The gene calls are TRBV19 and TRBJ1-6, with 7 bases identical to TRBD1. TRBJ1-6 is annotated as an ORF whose role is uncertain. The CDR3 sequence is 12 residues long. The V and J ends lost 5 bases and 7 bases, in that order; junction bases with no gene match: 0. The germline gives CDR1 FNHDT, CDR2 SITEND (reference sequence). This CDR3 reads CASRQGNSPLYF. CDR3 DNA (partial): TGTGCCAGCAGACAGGGGAATTCGCCC.

About this clone itself: Here the gene names and germline are mouse. The read ends 4 residues before the CDR3 terminus; that terminus is restored from the germline J gene. Other nucleotide sequences from this sample produce the same CDR3. The chain recombines TRBV13-3 with TRBJ2-5; the match to TRBD2 covers 12 bases. Germline assignment: CDR1 NNHDY and CDR2 SYVADS. This CDR3 contains 14 residues. The part of the CDR3 DNA that was read is TGTGCCAGCAGTCGACTGGGGGGGCGGGAC. Translation: CASSRLGGRD. The complete CDR3 protein is CASSRLGGRDTQYF.

This clone was counted a few times. The germline and genes are mouse ones. The read finishes 4 residues shy of the CDR3 end, and the germline J gene is used to complete it. The rearrangement joins TRBV13-3 to TRBJ2-2; 8 nucleotides agree with TRBD1. This CDR3 has 17 residues. Germline loops: CDR1 NNHDY, CDR2 SYVADS. With V trimmed by 4 bases and J by 4 bases, 12 bases remained unmatched. The sequenced part of the CDR3 DNA is TGTGCCAGCAGTAGCAGGGGGCGAGAAGGGGGCACCGGG. Amino acid sequence: CASSSRGREGGTG. The CDR3 in its entirety is CASSSRGREGGTGQLYF.